These 2 T cell receptor beta chains were all obtained from the same sample, sequenced in a study of control samples from healthy donors and cancer patients. Assay: immunoSEQ multiplex PCR; the TCRdb copy retains only in-frame clones and omits some. Counted here are about 70,000 clones, approximately 84% occurring once; the ten biggest clones make up about 3%. The sequencing sample was made of PBMCs. Receptor source: a woman aged 45-59 years with lung cancer.

The V call is TRBV15, the J call TRBJ2-5; TRBD2 agrees at 9 bases. V shed 3 bases, J shed 2 bases, and the junction held 16 bases outside the gene matches. The germline CDR1 and CDR2 sequences are LNHNV and YYDKDF (reference sequence). The CDR3 length is 19 residues. The CDR3 reads CATSRAFSGGGAVQETQYF. The CDR3, as DNA: TGTGCCACCAGCAGGGCTTTTAGTGGCGGGGGGGCCGTACAAGAGACCCAGTACTTC.

This clone was detected only once. The chain has TRBV10-1 and TRBJ1-2; D remains unclear. The germline gives CDR1 WNHNN, CDR2 SYGVQD (reference sequence). The CDR3 spans 13 residues. Deletions cut 2 bases from V and 2 bases from J, with 6 bases between. CDR3 coding DNA: TGCGCCAGCAGTGAGACCGAGAACTATGGCTACACCTTC. It translates to CASSETENYGYTF.